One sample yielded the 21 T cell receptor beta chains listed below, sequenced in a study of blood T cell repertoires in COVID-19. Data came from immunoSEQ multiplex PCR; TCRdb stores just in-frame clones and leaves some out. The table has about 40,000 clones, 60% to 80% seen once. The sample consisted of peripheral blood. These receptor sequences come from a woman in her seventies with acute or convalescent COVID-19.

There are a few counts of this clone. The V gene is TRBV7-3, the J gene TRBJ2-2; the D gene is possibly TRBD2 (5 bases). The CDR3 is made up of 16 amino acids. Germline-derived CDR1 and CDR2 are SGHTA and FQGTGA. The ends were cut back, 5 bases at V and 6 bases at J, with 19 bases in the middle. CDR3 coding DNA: TGTGCCAGCAGCCTACAAAGCGGACCCAGTCCCGGGGAGCTGTTTTTT. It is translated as CASSLQSGPSPGELFF.

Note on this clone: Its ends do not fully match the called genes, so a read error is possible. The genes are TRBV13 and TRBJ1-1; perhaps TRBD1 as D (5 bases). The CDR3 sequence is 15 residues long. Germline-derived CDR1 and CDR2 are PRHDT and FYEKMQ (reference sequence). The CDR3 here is CASSLGARMNTEAFF. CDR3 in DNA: TGTGCCAGTAGCTTAGGGGCGAGGATGAACACTGAAGCTTTCTTT.

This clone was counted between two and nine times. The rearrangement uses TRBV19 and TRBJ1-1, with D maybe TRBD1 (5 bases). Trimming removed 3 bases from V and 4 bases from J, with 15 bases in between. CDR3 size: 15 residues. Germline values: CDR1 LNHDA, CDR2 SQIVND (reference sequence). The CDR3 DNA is TGTGCCAGTAGTATCGGGGACTTCGGTCGCACTGAAGCTTTCTTT. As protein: CASSIGDFGRTEAFF. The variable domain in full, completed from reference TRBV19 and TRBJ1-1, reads DGGITQSPKYLFRKEGQNVTLSCEQNLNHDAMYWYRQDPGQGLRLIYYSQIVNDFQKGDIAEGYSVSREKKESFPLTVTSAQKNPTAFYLCASSIGDFGRTEAFFGQGTRLTVV.

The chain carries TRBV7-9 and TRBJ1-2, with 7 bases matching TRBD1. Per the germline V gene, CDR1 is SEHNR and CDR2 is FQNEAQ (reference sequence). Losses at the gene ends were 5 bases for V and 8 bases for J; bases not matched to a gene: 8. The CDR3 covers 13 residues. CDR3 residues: CASSPRTGGGYTF. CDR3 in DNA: TGTGCCAGCAGCCCCAGGACAGGTGGCGGCTACACCTTC. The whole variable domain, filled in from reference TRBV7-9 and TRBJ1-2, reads DTGVSQNPRHKITKRGQNVTFRCDPISEHNRLYWYRQTLGQGPEFLTYFQNEAQLEKSRLLSDRFSAERPKGSFSTLEIQRTEQGDSAMYLCASSPRTGGGYTFGSGTRLTVV.

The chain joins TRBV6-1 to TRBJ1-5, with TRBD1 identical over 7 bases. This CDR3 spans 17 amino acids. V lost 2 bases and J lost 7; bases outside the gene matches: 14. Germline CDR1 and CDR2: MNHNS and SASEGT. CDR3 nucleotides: TGTGCCAGCAGTGAAACCCCAACAGGGGCAGGGCACCAGCCCCAGCATTTT. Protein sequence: CASSETPTGAGHQPQHF.

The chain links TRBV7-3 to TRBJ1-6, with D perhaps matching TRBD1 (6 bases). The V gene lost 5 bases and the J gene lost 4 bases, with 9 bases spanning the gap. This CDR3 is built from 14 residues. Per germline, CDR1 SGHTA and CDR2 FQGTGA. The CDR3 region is CASSRGQYNSPLHF. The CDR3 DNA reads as TGTGCCAGCAGCCGAGGACAGTATAATTCACCCCTCCACTTT.

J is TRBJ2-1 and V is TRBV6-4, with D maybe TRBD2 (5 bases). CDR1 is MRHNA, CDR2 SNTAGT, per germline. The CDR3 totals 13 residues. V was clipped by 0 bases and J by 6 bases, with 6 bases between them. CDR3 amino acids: CASSDSDSNEQFF. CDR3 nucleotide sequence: TGTGCCAGCAGTGACTCGGACTCCAATGAGCAGTTCTTC.

The CDR3 here is CASSQRRTGYEQYF. CDR3 bases: TGCGCCAGCAGCCAACGCCGGACAGGCTACGAGCAGTACTTC. The chain combines TRBV4-3 with TRBJ2-7; TRBD1 aligns across 7 bases. The CDR3 length is 14 residues. With V trimmed by 2 bases and J by 3 bases, 4 bases remained unmatched. CDR1 is LGHNA and CDR2 is YSLEER in the germline V gene.

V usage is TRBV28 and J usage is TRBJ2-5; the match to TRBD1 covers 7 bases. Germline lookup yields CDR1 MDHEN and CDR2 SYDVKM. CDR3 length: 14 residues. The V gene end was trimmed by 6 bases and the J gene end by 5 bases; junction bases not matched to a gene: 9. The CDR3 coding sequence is TGTGCCAGCAGAGAGGGACAGCGTGGGGAGACCCAGTACTTC. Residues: CASREGQRGETQYF.

CDR3 region: CASSLVPDRALSPLHF. In DNA form, the CDR3 reads TGTGCCAGCAGTTTAGTTCCCGACAGGGCGTTGTCACCCCTCCACTTT. This chain links TRBV27 with TRBJ1-6; 7 bases agree with TRBD1. Germline V gives CDR1 MNHEY, CDR2 SMNVEV (reference sequence). The CDR3 loop spans 16 amino acids. V dropped 2 bases and J dropped 10; count of bases not matched to a gene: 11.

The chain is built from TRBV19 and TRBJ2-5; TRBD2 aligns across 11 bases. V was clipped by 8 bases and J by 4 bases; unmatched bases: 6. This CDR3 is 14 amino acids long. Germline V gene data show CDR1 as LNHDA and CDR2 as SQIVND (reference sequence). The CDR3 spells CASGGLAGGETQYF. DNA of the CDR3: TGTGCCAGTGGCGGGCTAGCGGGAGGAGAGACCCAGTACTTC.

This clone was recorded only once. The CDR3 here is CASSLGGLAGGPWEDTQYF. The CDR3, as DNA: TGTGCCAGCAGCTTGGGCGGTCTAGCGGGAGGGCCGTGGGAAGATACGCAGTATTTT. The chain employs TRBV5-6 and TRBJ2-3; TRBD2 matches at 12 bases. The trim removed 0 bases at V and 5 bases at J, leaving 13 bases unmatched. The CDR3 has 19 residues. From germline, CDR1 is SGHDT and CDR2 YYEEEE.

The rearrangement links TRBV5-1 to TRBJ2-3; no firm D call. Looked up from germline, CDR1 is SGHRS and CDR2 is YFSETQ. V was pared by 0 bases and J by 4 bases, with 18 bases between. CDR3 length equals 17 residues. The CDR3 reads CASSLAYSSEYADTQYF. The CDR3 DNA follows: TGCGCCAGCAGCTTGGCCTATAGCTCGGAGTACGCAGATACGCAGTATTTT.

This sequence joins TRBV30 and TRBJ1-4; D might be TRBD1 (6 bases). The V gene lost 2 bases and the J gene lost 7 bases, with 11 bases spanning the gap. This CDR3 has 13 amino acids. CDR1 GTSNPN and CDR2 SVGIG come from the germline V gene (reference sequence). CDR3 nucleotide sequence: TGTGCCTGGAGTACGACAGGACCTGAAAAACTGTTTTTT. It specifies CAWSTTGPEKLFF. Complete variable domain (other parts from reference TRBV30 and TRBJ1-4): SQTIHQWPATLVQPVGSPLSLECTVEGTSNPNLYWYRQAAGRGLQLLFYSVGIGQISSEVPQNLSASRPQDRQFILSSKKLLLSDSGFYLCAWSTTGPEKLFFGSGTQLSVL.

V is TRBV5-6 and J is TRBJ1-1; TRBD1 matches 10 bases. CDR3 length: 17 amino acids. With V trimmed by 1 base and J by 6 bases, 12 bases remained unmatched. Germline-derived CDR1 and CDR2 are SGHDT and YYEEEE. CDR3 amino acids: CASSLKVYGQGVPEAFF. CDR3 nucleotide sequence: TGTGCCAGCAGCTTGAAGGTGTACGGACAGGGGGTACCTGAAGCTTTCTTT. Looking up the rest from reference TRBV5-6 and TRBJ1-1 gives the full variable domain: DAGVTQSPTHLIKTRGQQVTLRCSPKSGHDTVSWYQQALGQGPQFIFQYYEEEERQRGNFPDRFSGHQFPNYSSELNVNALLLGDSALYLCASSLKVYGQGVPEAFFGQGTRLTVV.

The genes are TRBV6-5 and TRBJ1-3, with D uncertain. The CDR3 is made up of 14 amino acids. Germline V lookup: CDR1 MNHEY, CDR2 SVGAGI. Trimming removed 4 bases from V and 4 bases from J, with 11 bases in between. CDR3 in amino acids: CASSSVEAGNTIYF. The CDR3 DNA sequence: TGTGCCAGCAGTTCTGTTGAGGCGGGAAACACCATATATTTT.

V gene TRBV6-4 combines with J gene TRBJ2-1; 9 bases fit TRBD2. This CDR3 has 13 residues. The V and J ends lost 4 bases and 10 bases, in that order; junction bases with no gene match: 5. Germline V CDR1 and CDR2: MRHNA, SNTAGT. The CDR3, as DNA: TGTGCCAGCAGTGTAGCCCTAGCGGGAGAGCAGTTCTTC. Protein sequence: CASSVALAGEQFF.

CDR3 coding DNA: TGTGCCAGCAGCCCGAACTACGGGACAGTCTATGGCTACACCTTC. It yields the protein CASSPNYGTVYGYTF. This chain joins TRBV6-5 and TRBJ1-2, with 7 bases identical to TRBD1. Germline trimming cut 6 bases from V and 4 bases from J; bases unmatched to any gene: 11. The length of the CDR3 is 15 residues. CDR1 is MNHEY and CDR2 is SVGAGI in the germline V gene.

As DNA, the CDR3 is TGTGCCAGCAGTGCCAGTTCCTACGAGCAGTACTTC. Its translation is CASSASSYEQYF. This chain links TRBV2 with TRBJ2-7; D unclear. V was clipped by 4 bases and J by 1 base, with 5 bases between them. The CDR3 length is 12 residues. Per germline, CDR1 SNHLY and CDR2 FYNNEI.

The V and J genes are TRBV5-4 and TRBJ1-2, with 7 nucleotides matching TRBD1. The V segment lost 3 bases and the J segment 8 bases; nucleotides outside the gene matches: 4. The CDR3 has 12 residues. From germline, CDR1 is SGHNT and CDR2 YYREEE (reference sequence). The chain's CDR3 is CASSSRGVGYTF. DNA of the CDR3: TGTGCCAGCAGCTCCAGGGGGGTAGGCTACACCTTC.

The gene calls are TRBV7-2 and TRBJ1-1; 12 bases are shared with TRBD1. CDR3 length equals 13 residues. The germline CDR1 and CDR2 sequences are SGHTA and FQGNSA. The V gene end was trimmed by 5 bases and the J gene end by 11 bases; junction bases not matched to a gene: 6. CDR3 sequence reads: CASSTGTGGAAFF. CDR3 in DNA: TGTGCCAGCAGCACCGGGACAGGGGGCGCGGCTTTCTTT.